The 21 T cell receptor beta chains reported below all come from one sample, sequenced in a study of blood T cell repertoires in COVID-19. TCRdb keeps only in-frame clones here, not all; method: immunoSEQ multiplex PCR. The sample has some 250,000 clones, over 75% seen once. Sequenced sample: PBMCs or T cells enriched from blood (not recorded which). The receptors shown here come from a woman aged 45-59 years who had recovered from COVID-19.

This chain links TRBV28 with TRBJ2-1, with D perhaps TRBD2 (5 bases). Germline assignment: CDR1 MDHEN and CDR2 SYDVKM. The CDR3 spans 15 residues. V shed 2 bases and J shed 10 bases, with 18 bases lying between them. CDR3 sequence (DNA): TGTGCCAGCAGTTTACACGGGAAGCCGCCATCGGAGCAGTTCTTC. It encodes CASSLHGKPPSEQFF.

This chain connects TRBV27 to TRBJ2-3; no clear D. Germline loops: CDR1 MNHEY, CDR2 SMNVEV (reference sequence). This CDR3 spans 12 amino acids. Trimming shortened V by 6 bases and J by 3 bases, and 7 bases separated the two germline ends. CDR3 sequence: CASSYGTDTQYF. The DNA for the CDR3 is TGTGCCAGCAGCTACGGGACAGATACGCAGTATTTT.

CDR3 protein: CAISDRVGDYEQYF. The CDR3 DNA is TGTGCCATCAGCGACAGGGTAGGGGACTACGAGCAGTACTTC. V and J are TRBV10-3 and TRBJ2-7; 7 nucleotides match TRBD1. This CDR3 comprises 14 residues. The germline CDR1 and CDR2 sequences are ENHRY and SYGVKD. Unmatched junction bases numbered 8, after V lost 6 bases and J lost 3 bases.

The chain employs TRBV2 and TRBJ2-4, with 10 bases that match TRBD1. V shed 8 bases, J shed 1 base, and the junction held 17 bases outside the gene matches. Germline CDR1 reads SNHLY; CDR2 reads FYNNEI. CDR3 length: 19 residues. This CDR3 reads CASHRDRGISKQAKNIQYF. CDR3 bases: TGTGCCAGCCACAGGGACAGGGGAATTTCCAAACAGGCCAAAAACATTCAGTACTTC.

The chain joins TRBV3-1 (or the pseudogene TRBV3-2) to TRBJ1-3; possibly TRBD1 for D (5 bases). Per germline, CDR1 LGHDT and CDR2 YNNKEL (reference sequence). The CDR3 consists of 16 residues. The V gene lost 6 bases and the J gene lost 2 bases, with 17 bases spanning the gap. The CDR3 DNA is TGTGCCAGCAGTCGGCAGACAGCCTTGGCTGGAAACACCATATATTTT. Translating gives CASSRQTALAGNTIYF.

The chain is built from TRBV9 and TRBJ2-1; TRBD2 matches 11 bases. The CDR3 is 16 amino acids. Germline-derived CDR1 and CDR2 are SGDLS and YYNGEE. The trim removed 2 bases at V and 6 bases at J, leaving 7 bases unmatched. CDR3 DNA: TGTGCCAGCAGCGTGGGCCTGGGACTAGCGGTCAATGAGCAGTTCTTC. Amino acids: CASSVGLGLAVNEQFF.

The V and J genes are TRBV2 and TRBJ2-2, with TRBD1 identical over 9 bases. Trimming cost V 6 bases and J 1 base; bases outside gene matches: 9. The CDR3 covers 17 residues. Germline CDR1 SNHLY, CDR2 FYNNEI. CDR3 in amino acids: CASRPGTGRRNTGELFF. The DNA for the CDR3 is TGTGCCAGCAGGCCCGGGACAGGGAGGCGGAACACCGGGGAGCTGTTTTTT. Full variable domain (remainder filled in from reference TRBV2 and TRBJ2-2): EPEVTQTPSHQVTQMGQEVILRCVPISNHLYFYWYRQILGQKVEFLVSFYNNEISEKSEIFDDQFSVERPDGSNFTLKIRSTKLEDSAMYFCASRPGTGRRNTGELFFGEGSRLTVL.

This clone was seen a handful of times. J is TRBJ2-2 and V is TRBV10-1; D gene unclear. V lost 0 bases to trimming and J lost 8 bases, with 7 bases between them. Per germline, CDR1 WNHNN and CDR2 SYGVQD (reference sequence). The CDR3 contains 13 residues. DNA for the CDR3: TGCGCCAGCAGTGAGTCCTATTCGGGGGAGCTGTTTTTT. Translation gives CASSESYSGELFF.

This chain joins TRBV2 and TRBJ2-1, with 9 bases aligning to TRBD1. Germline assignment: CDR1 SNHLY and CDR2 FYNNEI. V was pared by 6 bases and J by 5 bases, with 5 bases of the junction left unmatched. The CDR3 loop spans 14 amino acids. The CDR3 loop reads CASRGDREHNEQFF. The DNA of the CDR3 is TGTGCCAGCAGAGGGGACAGGGAACACAATGAGCAGTTCTTC.

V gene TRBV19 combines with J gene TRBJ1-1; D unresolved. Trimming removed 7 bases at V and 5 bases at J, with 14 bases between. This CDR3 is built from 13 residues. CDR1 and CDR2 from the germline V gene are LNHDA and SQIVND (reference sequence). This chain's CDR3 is CASNEGRVTEAFF. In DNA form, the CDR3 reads TGTGCCAGTAACGAGGGTCGGGTGACTGAAGCTTTCTTT.

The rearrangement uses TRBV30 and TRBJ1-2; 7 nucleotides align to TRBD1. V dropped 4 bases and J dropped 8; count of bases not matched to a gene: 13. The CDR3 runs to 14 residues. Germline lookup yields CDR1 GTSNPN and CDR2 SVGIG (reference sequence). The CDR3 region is CAWTRMDRLGGYTF. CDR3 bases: TGTGCCTGGACCAGAATGGACAGGCTCGGGGGCTACACCTTC.

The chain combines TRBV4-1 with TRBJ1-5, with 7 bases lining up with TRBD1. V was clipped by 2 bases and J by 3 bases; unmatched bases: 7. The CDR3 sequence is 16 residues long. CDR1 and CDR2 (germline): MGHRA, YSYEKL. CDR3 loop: CASSQKSGTDNQPQHF. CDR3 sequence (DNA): TGCGCCAGCAGCCAAAAATCCGGGACAGACAATCAGCCCCAGCATTTT.

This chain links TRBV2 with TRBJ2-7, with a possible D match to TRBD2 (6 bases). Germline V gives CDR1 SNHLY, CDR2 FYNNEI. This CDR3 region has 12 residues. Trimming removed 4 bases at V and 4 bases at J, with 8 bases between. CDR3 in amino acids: CASSAGTYEQYF. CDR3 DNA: TGTGCCAGCAGTGCAGGGACTTACGAGCAGTACTTC.

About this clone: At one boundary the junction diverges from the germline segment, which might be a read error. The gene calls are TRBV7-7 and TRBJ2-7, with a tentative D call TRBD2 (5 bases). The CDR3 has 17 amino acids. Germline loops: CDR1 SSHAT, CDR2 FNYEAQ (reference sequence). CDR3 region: CASSLGSVDWAAYEQYF. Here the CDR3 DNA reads TGTGCTAGCAGCTTAGGGTCTGTGGACTGGGCTGCCTACGAGCAGTACTTC.

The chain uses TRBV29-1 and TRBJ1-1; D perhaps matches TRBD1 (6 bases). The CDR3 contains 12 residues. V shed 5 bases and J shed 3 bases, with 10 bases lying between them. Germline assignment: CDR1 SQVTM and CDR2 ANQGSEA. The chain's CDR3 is CSVTTGYTEAFF. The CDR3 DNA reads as TGCAGCGTTACGACAGGTTACACTGAAGCTTTCTTT.

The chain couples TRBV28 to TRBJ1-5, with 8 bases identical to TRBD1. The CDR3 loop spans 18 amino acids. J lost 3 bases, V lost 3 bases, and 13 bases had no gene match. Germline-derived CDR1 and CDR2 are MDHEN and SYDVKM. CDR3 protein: CASSLNRVLQGVNQPQHF. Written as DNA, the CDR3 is TGTGCCAGCAGTTTGAATCGGGTTCTACAGGGGGTCAATCAGCCCCAGCATTTT.

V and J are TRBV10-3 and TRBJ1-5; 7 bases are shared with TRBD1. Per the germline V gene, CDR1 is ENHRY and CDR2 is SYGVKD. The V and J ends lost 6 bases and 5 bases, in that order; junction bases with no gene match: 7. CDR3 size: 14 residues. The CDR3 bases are TGTGCCATCAGCCAACAGGGGACCGATCAGCCCCAGCATTTT. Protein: CAISQQGTDQPQHF.

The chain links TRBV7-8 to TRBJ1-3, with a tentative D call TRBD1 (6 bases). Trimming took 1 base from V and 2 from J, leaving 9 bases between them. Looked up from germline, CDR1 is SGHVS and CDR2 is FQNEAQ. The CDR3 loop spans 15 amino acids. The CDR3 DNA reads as TGTGCCAGCAGCTTAGACAGGGTTGCTGGAAACACCATATATTTT. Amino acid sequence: CASSLDRVAGNTIYF.

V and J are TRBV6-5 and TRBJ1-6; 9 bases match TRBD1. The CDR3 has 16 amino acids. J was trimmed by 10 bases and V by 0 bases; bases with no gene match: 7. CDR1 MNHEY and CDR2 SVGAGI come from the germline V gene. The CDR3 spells CASSYSFGQGFSPLHF. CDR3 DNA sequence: TGTGCCAGCAGTTACTCGTTTGGACAGGGGTTCTCACCCCTCCACTTT.

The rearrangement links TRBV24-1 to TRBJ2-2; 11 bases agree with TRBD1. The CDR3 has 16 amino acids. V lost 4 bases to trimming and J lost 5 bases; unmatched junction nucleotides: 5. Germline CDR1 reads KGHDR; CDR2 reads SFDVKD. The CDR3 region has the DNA TGTGCCACCAGTGACACCGGGACAGGGGGGACCGGGGAGCTGTTTTTT. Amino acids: CATSDTGTGGTGELFF.

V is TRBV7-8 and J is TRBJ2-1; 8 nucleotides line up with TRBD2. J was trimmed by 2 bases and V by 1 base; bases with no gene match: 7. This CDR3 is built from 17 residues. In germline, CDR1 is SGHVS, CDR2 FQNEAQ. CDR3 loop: CASSLGYAGGAYNEQFF. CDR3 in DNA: TGTGCCAGCAGCTTAGGTTACGCGGGAGGCGCCTACAATGAGCAGTTCTTC.